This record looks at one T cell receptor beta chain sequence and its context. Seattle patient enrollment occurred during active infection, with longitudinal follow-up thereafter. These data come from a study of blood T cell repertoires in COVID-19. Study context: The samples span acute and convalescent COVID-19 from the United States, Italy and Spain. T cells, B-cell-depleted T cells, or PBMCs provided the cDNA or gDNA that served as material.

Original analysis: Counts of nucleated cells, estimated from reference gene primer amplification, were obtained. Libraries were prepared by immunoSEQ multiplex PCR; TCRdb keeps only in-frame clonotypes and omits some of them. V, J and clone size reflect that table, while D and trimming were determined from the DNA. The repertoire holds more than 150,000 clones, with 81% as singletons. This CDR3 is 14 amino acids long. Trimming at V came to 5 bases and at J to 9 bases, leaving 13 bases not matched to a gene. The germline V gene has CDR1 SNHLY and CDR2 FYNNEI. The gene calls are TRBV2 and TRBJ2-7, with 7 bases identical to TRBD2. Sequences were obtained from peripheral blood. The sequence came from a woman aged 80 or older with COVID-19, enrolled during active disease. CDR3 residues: CASSTGLGIGRQYF. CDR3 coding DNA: TGTGCCAGCAGTACCGGACTAGGGATCGGTCGGCAGTACTTC.